The next 17 T cell receptor beta chains were all read from a single sample in a study of T cell changes during pregnancy in multiple sclerosis (dated by TCRdb to about 2019). The library relied on the immunoSEQ multiplex PCR assay. This is the immuneACCESS table as TCRdb keeps it, with only in-frame sequences that have V and J called. A part of the clones is gone; compared with another copy, unresolved V genes explain less than half, and the rest is unexplained. The sample contains about 36,000 clones, around 90% of them found a single time. The biggest ten clones account for approximately 0.5% of the sample. The sample consisted of CD4+ T cells from peripheral blood mononuclear cells, taken after pregnancy. The receptors were sampled from a female donor with multiple sclerosis, enrolled in a pregnancy study.

This clone showed up just once. V is TRBV5-5 and J is TRBJ1-1; TRBD1 matches 11 bases. The CDR3 covers 19 residues. Germline values: CDR1 SGHKS, CDR2 YYEKEE (reference sequence). With 1 base clipped from V and 5 bases from J, the junction kept 16 bases outside the gene matches. CDR3 region: CASSLSSGRGTGGSTEAFF. CDR3 nucleotide sequence: TGTGCCAGCAGCTTGTCGTCAGGGCGCGGGACAGGGGGTAGTACTGAAGCTTTCTTT.

J is TRBJ2-1 and V is TRBV5-1; 8 bases map to TRBD1. With 0 bases clipped from V and 4 bases from J, the junction kept 3 bases outside the gene matches. The CDR3 is 15 amino acids. Looked up from germline, CDR1 is SGHRS and CDR2 is YFSETQ. The CDR3 DNA is TGCGCCAGCAGCTTGGCAGGGGGCCAATACAATGAGCAGTTCTTC. Its translation is CASSLAGGQYNEQFF.

V and J are TRBV5-4 and TRBJ1-3; 7 positions match TRBD1. After removal of 0 bases from V and 0 bases from J, the junction contained 3 bases not matched to a gene. The germline gives CDR1 SGHNT, CDR2 YYREEE (reference sequence). The CDR3 length is 16 residues. The CDR3 sequence: CASSLAGGNSGNTIYF. CDR3 sequence (DNA): TGTGCCAGCAGCTTGGCAGGGGGTAACTCTGGAAACACCATATATTTT. Drawing the rest from reference TRBV5-4 and TRBJ1-3, the complete variable domain is ETGVTQSPTHLIKTRGQQVTLRCSSQSGHNTVSWYQQALGQGPQFIFQYYREEENGRGNFPPRFSGLQFPNYSSELNVNALELDDSALYLCASSLAGGNSGNTIYFGEGSWLTVV.

The genes are TRBV12-5 and TRBJ2-2; weak D call: TRBD2 (6 bases). The CDR3 loop spans 13 amino acids. In germline, CDR1 is LGHNT, CDR2 FRNRAP. With 5 bases removed from V and 7 bases from J, the gap between germline ends came to 11 bases. In DNA form, the CDR3 reads TGTGCTAGTGGTGACCGGGGAGGCGGGGAGCTGTTTTTT. Encoded protein: CASGDRGGGELFF.

The rearrangement uses TRBV5-4 and TRBJ2-3; 7 nucleotides match TRBD1. This CDR3 has 15 residues. Germline loops: CDR1 SGHNT, CDR2 YYREEE (reference sequence). J gave up 0 bases and V 3 bases, and 4 bases lay outside the gene matches. CDR3 protein: CASSSTGTSTDTQYF. The CDR3 coding sequence is TGTGCCAGCAGCTCGACAGGGACGAGCACAGATACGCAGTATTTT.

This chain links TRBV7-8 with TRBJ1-1; tentatively, D is TRBD1 (6 bases). The V end lost 2 bases, the J end lost 6 bases, and 10 bases lay between the germline ends. The CDR3 has 13 residues. CDR1 is SGHVS and CDR2 is FQNEAQ in the germline V gene. The DNA of the CDR3 is TGTGCCAGCAGCTTACTGAACAGGGCTGAAGCTTTCTTT. This encodes CASSLLNRAEAFF.

The rearrangement uses TRBV10-3 and TRBJ2-2; 11 bases are shared with TRBD2. Germline CDR1 is ENHRY and CDR2 is SYGVKD. The ends lost 5 bases at V and 2 bases at J; junction bases unmatched: 16. The CDR3 totals 20 residues. Here the CDR3 reads CAISRRWPVTSGTNTGELFF. In DNA form, the CDR3 reads TGTGCCATCAGTAGGCGGTGGCCGGTGACTAGCGGGACCAACACCGGGGAGCTGTTTTTT.

This rearrangement joins TRBV18 to TRBJ2-5; D remains ambiguous. CDR1 KGHSH and CDR2 LQKENI come from the germline V gene. The CDR3 consists of 14 residues. Trimming shortened V by 4 bases and J by 4 bases, and 13 bases separated the two germline ends. The CDR3 sequence: CASSRITPGETQYF. The CDR3 region has the DNA TGTGCCAGCTCACGCATTACCCCGGGAGAGACCCAGTACTTC.

The genes are TRBV4-3 and TRBJ1-2; D is uncertain. The germline V gene has CDR1 LGHNA and CDR2 YSLEER. The V end was cut by 0 bases, the J end by 6 bases, with 17 bases between. The CDR3 is made up of 16 amino acids. The DNA of the CDR3 is TGCGCCAGCAGCCAAGATGACGGCTCTGGGCTGGATGGCTACACCTTC. Its translation: CASSQDDGSGLDGYTF.

The J gene is TRBJ2-1, the V gene TRBV5-1, with 11 bases fitting TRBD1. CDR1 is SGHRS, CDR2 YFSETQ, per germline. J lost 9 bases, V lost 1 base, and 6 bases had no gene match. The CDR3 has 15 residues. CDR3 sequence reads: CASSLLGTGGSEQFF. As DNA, the CDR3 is TGCGCCAGCAGCTTGCTCGGGACAGGGGGTAGTGAGCAGTTCTTC.

The chain links TRBV20-1 to TRBJ1-2; D gene uncertain. The length of the CDR3 is 11 residues. V lost 3 bases and J 7 bases, leaving 9 bases between the germline ends. Germline V gene sequence: CDR1 DFQATT, CDR2 SNEGSKA (reference sequence). CDR3 residues: CSARRQSGYTF. The CDR3 DNA is TGCAGTGCTAGGAGACAATCTGGCTACACCTTC.

The chain joins TRBV19 to TRBJ1-3; D remains ambiguous. Germline V gene lookup returns CDR1 LNHDA and CDR2 SQIVND (reference sequence). CDR3 length: 13 amino acids. V was pared by 5 bases and J by 0 bases, with 5 bases between. This chain's CDR3 is CASSDSSGNTIYF. In DNA form, the CDR3 reads TGTGCCAGTAGTGATAGCTCTGGAAACACCATATATTTT.

The V gene is TRBV30, the J gene TRBJ2-1; 9 bases match TRBD1. The CDR3 is 15 residues long. Germline assignment: CDR1 GTSNPN and CDR2 SVGIG (reference sequence). Trimming removed 4 bases from V and 2 bases from J; junction bases left unmatched: 6. The CDR3 sequence is CAWKPRDRAYNEQFF. The DNA of the CDR3 is TGTGCCTGGAAACCCCGGGACAGGGCCTACAATGAGCAGTTCTTC.

The chain recombines TRBV5-1 with TRBJ1-3; D unresolved. This CDR3 is built from 15 residues. Germline CDR1 reads SGHRS; CDR2 reads YFSETQ. Trimming took 8 bases from V and 4 from J, leaving 19 bases between them. In DNA form, the CDR3 reads TGCGCCAGTAGGCCGGACTCTGGGTTGGGAAACACCATATATTTT. Translating gives CASRPDSGLGNTIYF.

This clone was found once. This chain joins TRBV9 and TRBJ2-2; 7 positions match TRBD2. The CDR3 spans 15 residues. Germline-derived CDR1 and CDR2 are SGDLS and YYNGEE. V gave up 2 bases and J gave up 3 bases; unmatched junction bases: 4. CDR3 amino acids: CASSVGEGYTGELFF. CDR3 sequence (DNA): TGTGCCAGCAGCGTTGGGGAGGGGTACACCGGGGAGCTGTTTTTT. The entire variable domain, with the rest obtained from reference TRBV9 and TRBJ2-2, is as follows: DSGVTQTPKHLITATGQRVTLRCSPRSGDLSVYWYQQSLDQGLQFLIQYYNGEERAKGNILERFSAQQFPDLHSELNLSSLELGDSALYFCASSVGEGYTGELFFGEGSRLTVL.

The chain couples TRBV2 to TRBJ1-2; 7 positions match TRBD1. From germline, CDR1 is SNHLY and CDR2 FYNNEI. This CDR3 contains 15 residues. V dropped 6 bases and J dropped 3; count of bases not matched to a gene: 10. The CDR3 bases are TGTGCCAGCAGCTACCGGGACAGCGTATACTATGGCTACACCTTC. This encodes CASSYRDSVYYGYTF.

The CDR3 here is CASSPLSSTDTQYF. The CDR3 nucleotides are TGTGCCAGTAGTCCGCTAAGTAGCACAGATACGCAGTATTTT. V usage is TRBV19 and J usage is TRBJ2-3, with D unresolved. The CDR3 sequence is 14 residues long. The ends were cut back, 5 bases at V and 0 bases at J, with 9 bases in the middle. Looked up from germline, CDR1 is LNHDA and CDR2 is SQIVND (reference sequence).